This TCR delta chain was identified in a study of gamma-delta chains in newborns, infants, children. TCRdb re-processed the reads using CATT. The top ten hold around 7.9% of the sample, which has some 8,300 delta-chain clones, roughly 1.6% seen once. Germline trimming cut 6 bases from V and 0 bases from J; bases unmatched to any gene: 22. The CDR3 spans 22 residues. Germline CDR1 and CDR2: TSWWSYY and QGS. This clone was picked up a small number of times. The sequence came from a child who was a newborn, infant or young child, either healthy, febrile or measles-vaccinated (not recorded which). Sample: blood. The chain has TRDV1 and TRDJ1; 13 nucleotides align to TRDD3. CDR3: CALGQGSLPHWGIRLYTDKLIF. The CDR3 DNA reads TGTGCTCTTGGCCAAGGGTCACTGCCGCACTGGGGGATACGCCTGTACACCGATAAACTCATCTTT.